Below, 21 T cell receptor beta chains from the same sample are listed, as sequenced in a study of read filtering for tumor transcriptome and immune sequencing. From roughly 0.4 ug of RNA, a library with molecular barcoded alpha/delta and beta/gamma adaptors was made. A single record per CDR3 protein comes from TCRdb applying MiXCR to the reads. The sample lists 20,000 to 30,000 distinct CDR3 sequences, 22% occurring once. Sequencing was performed on a population of CD138-negative cells sorted from bone marrow. Every receptor here comes from a donor at least 40 years old with multiple myeloma.

Regarding this clonotype: A much larger clone lies a single base off, so this may be a read error. The rearrangement links TRBV28 to TRBJ2-2; tentatively, D is TRBD2 (6 bases). Germline lookup yields CDR1 MDHEN and CDR2 SYDVKM. The CDR3 length is 13 residues. The CDR3 loop reads CASSLYLTGEVFF. DNA for the CDR3: TGTGCCAGCAGTTTATACCTCACCGGGGAGGTGTTTTTT.

This clonotype has just one count. The gene calls are TRBV20-1 and TRBJ1-2, with 9 bases fitting TRBD1. The V segment lost 5 bases and the J segment 2 bases; nucleotides outside the gene matches: 3. The CDR3 is made up of 13 amino acids. Germline lookup yields CDR1 DFQATT and CDR2 SNEGSKA (reference sequence). The CDR3 DNA reads as TGCAGTGCTCAACAGGGGGCAAACTATGGCTACACCTTC. Translation: CSAQQGANYGYTF.

This clonotype was observed a handful of times. The V gene is TRBV3-1, the J gene TRBJ2-5; 15 bases agree with TRBD2. Germline assignment: CDR1 LGHDT and CDR2 YNNKEL (reference sequence). The CDR3 sequence is 18 residues long. V trimming: 3 bases; J trimming: 0 bases; junction bases outside the gene matches: 5. The CDR3 reads CASSQGLAGGRYQETQYF. The CDR3, as DNA: TGTGCCAGCAGCCAGGGACTAGCGGGGGGACGGTACCAAGAGACCCAGTACTTC.

This clonotype was detected many times. The V and J genes are TRBV19 and TRBJ2-7, with D perhaps matching TRBD2 (5 bases). CDR3 length: 14 residues. The germline V gene encodes CDR1 LNHDA and CDR2 SQIVND (reference sequence). V lost 6 bases to trimming and J lost 0 bases, with 12 bases between them. For the CDR3, the DNA is TGTGCCAGTAGGGAGCGGAGATCCTCCTACGAGCAGTACTTC. It translates to CASRERRSSYEQYF.

This clonotype was picked up a small number of times. The rearrangement links TRBV5-1 to TRBJ2-3; 10 nucleotides match TRBD2. Trimming took 0 bases from V and 3 from J; bases not matched to a gene: 7. The CDR3 spans 17 residues. CDR1 SGHRS and CDR2 YFSETQ come from the germline V gene. CDR3: CASSLVVSGGSTDTQYF. The CDR3 coding sequence is TGCGCCAGCAGCTTGGTTGTTAGCGGGGGGTCGACAGATACGCAGTATTTT.

The J gene is TRBJ2-1, the V gene TRBV20-1; D is ambiguous. In germline, CDR1 is DFQATT, CDR2 SNEGSKA (reference sequence). Trimming removed 3 bases from V and 3 bases from J, with 9 bases in between. CDR3 length: 13 residues. CDR3 residues: CSASFSYYNEQFF. The CDR3 bases are TGCAGTGCTAGTTTCAGCTACTACAATGAGCAGTTCTTC.

Many counts were recorded for this clonotype. This chain joins TRBV6-1 and TRBJ2-5; 8 bases fit TRBD1. J gave up 5 bases and V 5 bases, and 7 bases lay outside the gene matches. Germline V lookup: CDR1 MNHNS, CDR2 SASEGT. The length of the CDR3 is 14 residues. The CDR3 is CASSIQQGVETQYF. DNA of the CDR3: TGTGCCAGCAGTATCCAACAGGGGGTGGAGACCCAGTACTTC.

This clonotype has a handful of counts. The V call is TRBV29-1, the J call TRBJ1-2, with D uncertain. The CDR3 totals 13 residues. From germline, CDR1 is SQVTM and CDR2 ANQGSEA. V dropped 6 bases and J dropped 2 bases, with 13 bases sitting between them. The CDR3 reads CSVDNLGNYGYTF. The CDR3 DNA reads TGCAGCGTCGACAACTTAGGAAACTATGGCTACACCTTC.

This clonotype was observed many times. The V gene is TRBV29-1, the J gene TRBJ1-6; no definite D call. Germline values: CDR1 SQVTM, CDR2 ANQGSEA. The CDR3 length is 13 residues. V shed 8 bases and J shed 7 bases, with 15 bases lying between them. CDR3 residues: CSPRRVKNSPLHF. The CDR3 coding sequence is TGCAGCCCGCGCCGAGTTAAGAATTCACCCCTCCACTTT.

In the case of this clonotype: Possible read error: a much larger clone is one base away. CDR3 nucleotide sequence: TGTGCCAGCAGTTTATATACAGGGTCGGCCACTGGAGCTTTCTTT. This translates into CASSLYTGSATGAFF. The V call is TRBV28, the J call TRBJ1-1, with a possible D match to TRBD1 (6 bases). The germline V gene encodes CDR1 MDHEN and CDR2 SYDVKM. The CDR3 runs 15 residues. The whole variable domain, filled in from reference TRBV28 and TRBJ1-1, reads DVKVTQSSRYLVKRTGEKVFLECVQDMDHENMFWYRQDPGLGLRLIYFSYDVKMKEKGDIPEGYSVSREKKERFSLILESASTNQTSMYLCASSLYTGSATGAFFGQGTRLTVV.

This clonotype came up many times. J is TRBJ2-2 and V is TRBV4-1; 13 bases are shared with TRBD2. CDR1 and CDR2 from the germline V gene are MGHRA and YSYEKL. The CDR3 is made up of 18 amino acids. With 4 bases clipped from V and 7 bases from J, the junction kept 12 bases outside the gene matches. CDR3 nucleotides: TGCGCCAGCAGCCTCTGGATACTAGCGGGGGGGCCCGGCGGGGAGCTGTTTTTT. Its translation: CASSLWILAGGPGGELFF.

This clonotype has ten or more counts. The chain joins TRBV9 to TRBJ2-3; 7 bases map to TRBD1. J was trimmed by 0 bases and V by 3 bases; bases with no gene match: 7. Germline V lookup: CDR1 SGDLS, CDR2 YYNGEE. This CDR3 contains 16 residues. The chain's CDR3 is CASSEMGQTSTDTQYF. The DNA for the CDR3 is TGTGCCAGCAGCGAGATGGGACAGACTAGCACAGATACGCAGTATTTT.

This clonotype was seen at least ten times. V gene TRBV11-1 combines with J gene TRBJ2-2, with D perhaps TRBD2 (5 bases). CDR1 SGHAT and CDR2 FQDESV come from the germline V gene (reference sequence). V lost 3 bases, J lost 6 bases, and 23 bases lay in between. The CDR3 is 18 amino acids. CDR3 sequence (DNA): TGTGCCAGCAGCTTCGTGTACGGGAACCCAATCCGGTCCGGGGAGCTGTTTTTT. As protein: CASSFVYGNPIRSGELFF.

About this clonotype itself: A far more abundant clone sits one base away, making this likely a read error. Here the CDR3 omits its conserved ending phenylalanine or tryptophan, so a read error is the likely source. V is TRBV5-8 and J is TRBJ2-7; unclear D gene. The CDR3 has 15 residues. Trimming left V 4 bases short and J 5 bases short, with 19 bases between. Germline V gene lookup returns CDR1 SGHTS and CDR2 YDEGEE. CDR3 coding DNA: TGTGCCAGCAGCGCGGCGGTCACGCTGATTCACGAGCAGTACTCC. Protein: CASSAAVTLIHEQYS.

The chain combines TRBV20-1 with TRBJ2-5; D is tentatively TRBD1 or TRBD2 (5 bases each). CDR3 length: 15 amino acids. Trimming took off 2 bases at V and 1 base at J, with 14 bases between the two ends. The V gene's germline CDR1 is DFQATT and CDR2 SNEGSKA (reference sequence). CDR3 sequence: CSARSGTTSQETQYF. The CDR3 DNA reads TGCAGTGCTAGATCCGGGACGACGTCCCAAGAGACCCAGTACTTC.

This clonotype was counted ten times or more. The chain uses TRBV7-6 and TRBJ2-1; maybe TRBD2 (6 bases). V lost 1 base and J lost 9, with 19 bases in between. There are 16 residues in the CDR3. Germline CDR1 reads SGHVS; CDR2 reads FNYEAQ. The CDR3 region is CASSLGAGTVLGEQFF. The CDR3 DNA reads as TGTGCCAGCAGCTTAGGGGCGGGGACGGTTTTGGGTGAGCAGTTCTTC.

In its sample, this clonotype was seen many times. The rearrangement uses TRBV19 and TRBJ2-2; D might be TRBD1 or TRBD2, each matching 6 bases. Germline V gene sequence: CDR1 LNHDA, CDR2 SQIVND (reference sequence). This CDR3 is 16 amino acids long. V lost 8 bases and J 3 bases, leaving 19 bases between the germline ends. DNA of the CDR3: TGTGCCAGTGGGGGGTGGGAACAGGGTGACACCGGGGAGCTGTTTTTT. Translation gives CASGGWEQGDTGELFF.

With regard to this clonotype: One base away lies a much larger clone, so this may be a sequencing read error. The chain links TRBV12-3 or TRBV12-4 to TRBJ2-2, with D uncertain. The CDR3 is 14 residues long. V shed 5 bases and J shed 0 bases, with 7 bases lying between them. The CDR3 nucleotides read TGTGCCAGCAGTCATTACCCGAACACCGGGGAGCTGTTTTTT. Protein sequence: CASSHYPNTGELFF.

The chain links TRBV11-2 to TRBJ2-5; tentative D call: TRBD1 (6 bases). The V end lost 5 bases, the J end lost 7 bases, and 20 bases lay between the germline ends. CDR3 length: 15 amino acids. From germline, CDR1 is SGHAT and CDR2 FQNNGV. The CDR3 loop reads CASSPGYREGGTQYF. The CDR3 region has the DNA TGTGCCAGCAGCCCGGGATACAGGGAAGGGGGGACCCAGTACTTC.

This clonotype was counted at least ten times. V and J are TRBV2 and TRBJ2-5; 11 nucleotides agree with TRBD2. This CDR3 comprises 15 residues. Per germline, CDR1 SNHLY and CDR2 FYNNEI. The junction had 9 bases not matched to a gene; V was cut back by 7 bases and J by 5 bases. The CDR3 is CASTLAGAQGETQYF. The CDR3 coding sequence is TGTGCCAGCACACTAGCGGGGGCTCAAGGGGAGACCCAGTACTTC.

The chain recombines TRBV18 with TRBJ1-4; D possibly corresponds to TRBD1 (5 bases). This CDR3 comprises 16 residues. V was pared by 3 bases and J by 4 bases, with 15 bases between. CDR1 and CDR2 (germline): KGHSH, LQKENI. DNA of the CDR3: TGTGCCAGCTCACCGCGGGACCTCATGGTTAATGAAAAACTGTTTTTT. Its protein is CASSPRDLMVNEKLFF. Together with reference TRBV18 and TRBJ1-4, the CDR3 gives the full variable domain: NAGVMQNPRHLVRRRGQEARLRCSPMKGHSHVYWYRQLPEEGLKFMVYLQKENIIDESGMPKERFSAEFPKEGPSILRIQQVVRGDSAAYFCASSPRDLMVNEKLFFGSGTQLSVL.